The next 27 T cell receptor beta chains were all read from a single sample in a study of T cell responses to AZD1222 COVID-19 vaccine. Data came from immunoSEQ multiplex PCR; TCRdb stores just in-frame clones and leaves some out. Of tens of thousands of clones in the sample, 80% to 85% were seen once. This specimen was peripheral blood, taken on day 0 of AZD1222 vaccination. All receptors derive from an adult in good health.

The J gene is TRBJ2-7, the V gene TRBV7-9, with D possibly being TRBD1 (5 bases). CDR1 SEHNR and CDR2 FQNEAQ come from the germline V gene (reference sequence). The CDR3 covers 14 residues. V lost 1 base and J 4 bases, leaving 11 bases between the germline ends. CDR3 residues: CASSLGGTKYEQYF. CDR3 sequence (DNA): TGTGCCAGCAGCTTAGGGGGCACAAAGTACGAGCAGTACTTC.

The chain is built from TRBV4-1 and TRBJ1-2, with D unclear. The CDR3 loop spans 12 amino acids. V shed 0 bases and J shed 5 bases, with 4 bases lying between them. Per germline, CDR1 MGHRA and CDR2 YSYEKL. Here the CDR3 reads CASSQDGYGYTF. DNA for the CDR3: TGCGCCAGCAGCCAAGATGGGTATGGCTACACCTTC.

The chain joins TRBV7-2 to TRBJ2-3, with 8 bases aligning to TRBD2. Trimming cost V 1 base and J 8 bases; bases outside gene matches: 8. Germline V gene data show CDR1 as SGHTA and CDR2 as FQGNSA. This CDR3 region has 15 residues. Here the CDR3 reads CASSLGGRLGSTQYF. Here the CDR3 DNA reads TGTGCCAGCAGCTTAGGCGGGAGGCTGGGTAGTACGCAGTATTTT.

The chain is built from TRBV7-5 and TRBJ1-6. TRBV7-5 is classified as a pseudogene. CDR3 length: 23 residues. CDR3 in amino acids: CARSTTPGRRFPFFPPDNSPLHF. The CDR3 DNA sequence: TGTGCCAGAAGCACTACCCCGGGACGGCGGTTTCCTTTTTTCCCCCCAGATAATTCACCCCTCCACTTT.

The chain uses TRBV12-3 or TRBV12-4 and TRBJ1-2; D is perhaps TRBD1 (6 bases). Trimming took 9 bases from V and 4 from J, leaving 15 bases between them. The CDR3 runs to 13 residues. Here the CDR3 reads CASRAGQLYGYTF. CDR3 in DNA: TGTGCCAGTAGGGCCGGACAGCTCTATGGCTACACCTTC.

This chain joins TRBV5-1 and TRBJ2-1; no clear D. The germline gives CDR1 SGHRS, CDR2 YFSETQ. The V and J ends lost 2 bases and 8 bases respectively, with 8 bases between them. This CDR3 has 12 residues. The chain's CDR3 is CASSFGGDEQFF. CDR3 bases: TGCGCCAGCAGCTTTGGTGGGGATGAGCAGTTCTTC.

The rearrangement joins TRBV5-1 to TRBJ1-1; perhaps TRBD1 as D (6 bases). The CDR3 extends over 16 amino acids. Per the germline V gene, CDR1 is SGHRS and CDR2 is YFSETQ. V lost 4 bases and J 4 bases, leaving 20 bases between the germline ends. CDR3 nucleotides: TGCGCCAGCAGCCCCCTTATAGGGGGAGAGGGCACTGAAGCTTTCTTT. Amino acids: CASSPLIGGEGTEAFF.

The chain is built from TRBV2 and TRBJ1-2; D may be TRBD1 (5 bases). This CDR3 comprises 14 residues. CDR1 and CDR2 from the germline V gene are SNHLY and FYNNEI. Trimming removed 0 bases at V and 10 bases at J, with 15 bases between. The CDR3 here is CASSEALGEGVYTF. The CDR3 DNA is TGTGCCAGCAGTGAAGCGCTGGGGGAGGGAGTCTACACCTTC.

This chain links TRBV6-5 with TRBJ2-7, with 10 bases identical to TRBD1. The CDR3 is 15 residues long. Germline-derived CDR1 and CDR2 are MNHEY and SVGAGI. V shed 0 bases and J 4 bases; nucleotides not matched to a gene: 3. This CDR3 reads CASSYSTGGSYEQYF. The CDR3 nucleotides read TGTGCCAGCAGTTACTCGACAGGGGGCTCATACGAGCAGTACTTC.

The V gene is TRBV30, the J gene TRBJ1-2, with D perhaps TRBD1 (6 bases). CDR1 and CDR2 (germline): GTSNPN, SVGIG (reference sequence). This CDR3 region has 14 residues. V shed 1 base and J shed 11 bases, with 20 bases lying between them. The CDR3 DNA follows: TGTGCCTGGAGTGAGGGCAGGGGATCTACGAGGTACACCTTC. Amino acid sequence: CAWSEGRGSTRYTF.

V gene TRBV10-3 combines with J gene TRBJ1-1; D not resolved. V was cut by 4 bases and J by 1 base, with 4 bases left in between. The length of the CDR3 is 12 residues. Germline V lookup: CDR1 ENHRY, CDR2 SYGVKD. CDR3 sequence reads: CAISASNTEAFF. The CDR3 region has the DNA TGTGCCATCAGTGCGTCGAACACTGAAGCTTTCTTT.

V usage is TRBV3-1 (or the pseudogene TRBV3-2) and J usage is TRBJ1-2; D not certain. The germline CDR1 and CDR2 sequences are LGHDT and YNNKEL (reference sequence). Trimming shortened V by 0 bases and J by 6 bases, and 14 bases separated the two germline ends. CDR3 length equals 15 residues. CDR3 sequence reads: CASSQDLMAGNGYTF. The CDR3 nucleotides read TGTGCCAGCAGCCAAGATTTAATGGCAGGTAATGGCTACACCTTC.

The chain employs TRBV24-1 and TRBJ2-1, with TRBD2 matching 11 bases. V was pared by 3 bases and J by 8 bases, with 8 bases of the junction left unmatched. CDR3 length: 16 amino acids. Per the germline V gene, CDR1 is KGHDR and CDR2 is SFDVKD. The CDR3 loop reads CATSDRSSGGRDEQFF. CDR3 sequence (DNA): TGTGCCACCAGTGATCGGTCTAGCGGGGGGCGCGATGAGCAGTTCTTC.

This chain uses TRBV4-1 with TRBJ1-5; 7 bases are a match to TRBD1. The CDR3 extends over 19 amino acids. J was trimmed by 5 bases and V by 1 base; bases with no gene match: 17. Germline loops: CDR1 MGHRA, CDR2 YSYEKL. CDR3 in DNA: TGCGCCAGCAGCCAAGGGTCCCTCGACAGGGCCTTACGCGATCAGCCCCAGCATTTT. Translated, it gives CASSQGSLDRALRDQPQHF.

This clone was counted once. The rearrangement uses TRBV7-9 and TRBJ1-1; D remains ambiguous. V lost 4 bases and J 0 bases, leaving 9 bases between the germline ends. Germline V gene data show CDR1 as SEHNR and CDR2 as FQNEAQ (reference sequence). The CDR3 loop spans 14 amino acids. Here the CDR3 reads CASSSVGMNTEAFF. CDR3 DNA sequence: TGTGCCAGCAGCTCCGTGGGGATGAACACTGAAGCTTTCTTT. Drawing the rest from reference TRBV7-9 and TRBJ1-1, the complete variable domain is DTGVSQNPRHKITKRGQNVTFRCDPISEHNRLYWYRQTLGQGPEFLTYFQNEAQLEKSRLLSDRFSAERPKGSFSTLEIQRTEQGDSAMYLCASSSVGMNTEAFFGQGTRLTVV.

This clone has only a few counts. The V call is TRBV10-3, the J call TRBJ2-2; D is undetermined. Germline lookup yields CDR1 ENHRY and CDR2 SYGVKD. The CDR3 loop spans 13 amino acids. V was clipped by 8 bases and J by 5 bases, with 12 bases between them. This chain's CDR3 is CAIGEVTTGELFF. The DNA of the CDR3 is TGTGCCATCGGAGAGGTGACAACCGGGGAGCTGTTTTTT.

The CDR3 sequence is CAWTSGGEYTDTQYF. CDR3 DNA: TGTGCCTGGACTAGCGGGGGGGAATACACAGATACGCAGTATTTT. V is TRBV30 and J is TRBJ2-3; TRBD2 matches 12 bases. Germline V lookup: CDR1 GTSNPN, CDR2 SVGIG (reference sequence). The ends lost 4 bases at V and 2 bases at J; junction bases unmatched: 4. The CDR3 spans 15 residues.

The genes are TRBV24-1 and TRBJ2-2; possible D gene TRBD1, 5 bases. The CDR3 totals 17 residues. CDR1 KGHDR and CDR2 SFDVKD come from the germline V gene. Deletions cut 0 bases from V and 4 bases from J, with 14 bases between. The CDR3 region has the DNA TGTGCCACCAGTGATTTGCATGACAGCGTTGGCACCGGGGAGCTGTTTTTT. It encodes CATSDLHDSVGTGELFF.

The chain recombines TRBV4-3 with TRBJ2-5; D call uncertain. CDR3 size: 16 residues. The germline V gene encodes CDR1 LGHNA and CDR2 YSLEER. Trimming took off 2 bases at V and 1 base at J, with 14 bases between the two ends. The chain's CDR3 is CASSQTLSPRQETQYF. CDR3 bases: TGCGCCAGCAGCCAAACGTTATCACCCCGCCAAGAGACCCAGTACTTC.

This clone was detected a few times. V is TRBV19 and J is TRBJ2-1, with 9 bases that match TRBD2. This CDR3 spans 14 amino acids. The V and J ends lost 5 bases and 9 bases, in that order; junction bases with no gene match: 8. Germline CDR1 LNHDA, CDR2 SQIVND (reference sequence). CDR3 DNA: TGTGCCAGTAGTCTAGCGGGGCCTAATCTTGAGCAGTTCTTC. This translates into CASSLAGPNLEQFF.

The chain has TRBV7-9 and TRBJ1-5, with D unclear. Germline CDR1 SEHNR, CDR2 FQNEAQ (reference sequence). CDR3 length equals 16 residues. Trimming took 4 bases from V and 0 from J, leaving 13 bases between them. Here the CDR3 reads CASSSDMTSSNQPQHF. The DNA of the CDR3 is TGTGCCAGCAGCTCCGACATGACAAGTAGCAATCAGCCCCAGCATTTT.

CDR3 in amino acids: CASSYVTGGNQPQHF. DNA of the CDR3: TGTGCCAGCAGCTACGTTACAGGGGGCAATCAGCCCCAGCATTTT. This chain uses TRBV6-5 with TRBJ1-5; the match to TRBD1 covers 7 bases. Germline V gene data show CDR1 as MNHEY and CDR2 as SVGAGI. With 6 bases clipped from V and 2 bases from J, the junction kept 7 bases outside the gene matches. The CDR3 sequence is 15 residues long.

The J gene is TRBJ2-7, the V gene TRBV11-3, with 7 positions matching TRBD1. V trimming: 6 bases; J trimming: 2 bases; junction bases outside the gene matches: 7. The CDR3 extends over 14 amino acids. Germline-derived CDR1 and CDR2 are SGHNT and YENEEA. The CDR3 sequence: CASSLQGDTYEQYF. DNA for the CDR3: TGTGCCAGCAGTTTGCAGGGGGATACCTACGAGCAGTACTTC.

The chain recombines TRBV5-6 with TRBJ1-2; D is unclear. Germline V gives CDR1 SGHDT, CDR2 YYEEEE. Trimming took 2 bases from V and 3 from J, leaving 8 bases between them. This CDR3 has 13 amino acids. As DNA, the CDR3 is TGTGCCAGCAGCTTAGGCATCGACTATGGCTACACCTTC. It codes for CASSLGIDYGYTF.

The V gene is TRBV5-1, the J gene TRBJ1-4; D not certain. V shed 0 bases and J shed 8 bases, with 14 bases lying between them. The germline CDR1 and CDR2 sequences are SGHRS and YFSETQ. The CDR3 is made up of 15 amino acids. The CDR3 coding sequence is TGCGCCAGCAGCTTGGCAGGTTGGGTGGAGGAAAAACTGTTTTTT. Translating it yields CASSLAGWVEEKLFF.

The sample holds one count of this clone. This chain uses TRBV12-3 or TRBV12-4 with TRBJ1-1; D is unresolved. This CDR3 is built from 12 residues. The V end was cut by 3 bases, the J end by 0 bases, with 2 bases between. CDR3 nucleotide sequence: TGTGCCAGCAGTTTTGTGAACACTGAAGCTTTCTTT. It is translated as CASSFVNTEAFF.

The gene calls are TRBV4-2 and TRBJ2-2; 11 nucleotides line up with TRBD2. Germline V gives CDR1 LGHNA, CDR2 YNFKEQ. CDR3 length equals 17 residues. V lost 2 bases, J lost 4 bases, and 6 bases stayed unmatched. As DNA, the CDR3 is TGTGCCAGCAGCCAACAAATAGCGGGGGGGCCCACCGGGGAGCTGTTTTTT. The encoded protein is CASSQQIAGGPTGELFF.